The 15 T cell receptor beta chains listed next were all sequenced from one sample in a study of CD8+ T cells in alopecia areata. RNA, once extracted, was reverse transcribed into cDNA for use as the sequencing template. The data were produced by immunoSEQ multiplex PCR, yet TCRdb's version contains in-frame clones alone and is incomplete. The data contain some 190,000 clones, 50% to 60% of them singletons. Treatment specified: oral pan-JAK inhibitor, 5-10 mg twice daily. The sample was CD4+ T cells sorted from blood, taken at week 4, from a patient treated with tofacitinib. These receptors all come from a human donor with alopecia areata.

The chain carries TRBV27 and TRBJ1-1, with D maybe TRBD1 (5 bases). Between the trimmed V and J ends, which lost 3 bases and 3 bases, there was a span of 14 bases. Germline V gene data show CDR1 as MNHEY and CDR2 as SMNVEV (reference sequence). The CDR3 extends over 15 amino acids. The CDR3 region has the DNA TGTGCCAGCAGTTTTCACGGGGCAAGGTACACTGAAGCTTTCTTT. Translation: CASSFHGARYTEAFF.

This clone was seen a handful of times. The junction does not match germline at one end; this may be a read error. This chain connects TRBV20-1 to TRBJ1-2; no definite D call. CDR3 length: 10 residues. The V gene's germline CDR1 is DFQATT and CDR2 SNEGSKA (reference sequence). The CDR3 sequence: CSARIYGHTF. The CDR3 coding sequence is TGCAGTGCTAGGATCTATGGCCACACCTTC.

This sequence joins TRBV29-1 and TRBJ2-3; no clear D. The CDR3 is 12 amino acids. Trimming left V 3 bases short and J 8 bases short, with 12 bases between. Germline V gene data show CDR1 as SQVTM and CDR2 as ANQGSEA. The CDR3 DNA is TGCAGCGTTGAGATCTCAGCAGCTACGCAGTATTTT. Its translation is CSVEISAATQYF.

The V and J genes are TRBV5-1 and TRBJ1-1; TRBD1 aligns across 7 bases. The trim removed 9 bases at V and 4 bases at J, leaving 15 bases unmatched. The CDR3 runs 15 residues. Germline V gene lookup returns CDR1 SGHRS and CDR2 YFSETQ. The CDR3 coding sequence is TGCGCCACCCGGGGACAGCCTGTCGGGGGCACTGAAGCTTTCTTT. This codes for CATRGQPVGGTEAFF.

This chain connects TRBV2 to TRBJ2-5; weak D call: TRBD1 (5 bases). In germline, CDR1 is SNHLY, CDR2 FYNNEI. The CDR3 totals 16 residues. V was clipped by 4 bases and J by 7 bases, with 22 bases between them. DNA of the CDR3: TGTGCCAGCAGTGGACAGTCCTTGGCCTTATCGGGGACCCAGTACTTC. Its translation is CASSGQSLALSGTQYF.

This rearrangement joins TRBV4-3 to TRBJ2-7, with 8 nucleotides matching TRBD1. The CDR3 is made up of 15 amino acids. CDR1 LGHNA and CDR2 YSLEER come from the germline V gene. Losses at the gene ends were 1 base for V and 6 bases for J; bases not matched to a gene: 8. The CDR3 sequence: CASSQGVVTGAEQYF. The CDR3 DNA reads TGCGCCAGCAGCCAAGGCGTGGTGACAGGGGCCGAGCAGTACTTC.

This rearrangement joins TRBV30 to TRBJ1-1; a possible D gene is TRBD1 (6 bases). The CDR3 runs to 12 residues. The germline V gene has CDR1 GTSNPN and CDR2 SVGIG (reference sequence). V was cut by 7 bases and J by 1 base, with 10 bases left in between. CDR3 sequence: CASNRENTEAFF. The DNA of the CDR3 is TGTGCCTCCAACAGGGAGAACACTGAAGCTTTCTTT.

The rearrangement uses TRBV29-1 and TRBJ1-4; D gene unclear. There are 13 residues in the CDR3. CDR1 is SQVTM, CDR2 ANQGSEA, per germline. The ends were cut back, 7 bases at V and 6 bases at J, with 15 bases in the middle. DNA for the CDR3: TGCAGCGCGAGGGCGGACGGACATGAAAAACTGTTTTTT. Translated, it gives CSARADGHEKLFF.

CDR3 DNA sequence: TGTGCCAGCAGCTTAGTGGACGGCTCCTACGAGCAGTACTTC. Translated: CASSLVDGSYEQYF. The rearrangement joins TRBV7-9 to TRBJ2-7; D is unclear. CDR1 is SEHNR, CDR2 FQNEAQ, per germline (reference sequence). V dropped 1 base and J dropped 0 bases, with 7 bases sitting between them. There are 14 residues in the CDR3.

The chain couples TRBV4-1 to TRBJ2-1; no definite D call. The CDR3 length is 14 residues. V gave up 0 bases and J gave up 4 bases, with 7 bases separating them. Germline V gene data show CDR1 as MGHRA and CDR2 as YSYEKL. The CDR3 loop reads CASSQDLPYNEQFF. The DNA of the CDR3 is TGCGCCAGCAGCCAAGATTTACCTTACAATGAGCAGTTCTTC.

The sample holds a few counts of this clone. This chain uses TRBV7-9 with TRBJ2-5; 8 bases line up with TRBD2. The CDR3 covers 14 residues. The V and J ends lost 4 bases and 5 bases, in that order; junction bases with no gene match: 6. Germline V lookup: CDR1 SEHNR, CDR2 FQNEAQ (reference sequence). The CDR3 region has the DNA TGTGCCAGCAGCTCGAGCGGGAGTCAGGAGACCCAGTACTTC. Translated, it gives CASSSSGSQETQYF. Full variable domain (rest looked up from reference TRBV7-9 and TRBJ2-5): DTGVSQNPRHKITKRGQNVTFRCDPISEHNRLYWYRQTLGQGPEFLTYFQNEAQLEKSRLLSDRFSAERPKGSFSTLEIQRTEQGDSAMYLCASSSSGSQETQYFGPGTRLLVL.

The rearrangement joins TRBV29-1 to TRBJ2-2, with TRBD1 matching over 8 bases. The V and J ends lost 7 bases and 4 bases, in that order; junction bases with no gene match: 8. The CDR3 length is 14 residues. In germline, CDR1 is SQVTM, CDR2 ANQGSEA. The CDR3 region has the DNA TGCAGCGCCCACGGGACAGGAGGCACCGGGGAGCTGTTTTTT. Protein: CSAHGTGGTGELFF.

The gene calls are TRBV15 and TRBJ2-5, with no clear D. The V and J ends lost 0 bases and 3 bases respectively, with 11 bases between them. The germline V gene encodes CDR1 LNHNV and CDR2 YYDKDF (reference sequence). The CDR3 has 15 amino acids. The CDR3 sequence is CATSRDLQREETQYF. DNA for the CDR3: TGTGCCACCAGCAGAGATTTACAGAGAGAAGAGACCCAGTACTTC.

V and J are TRBV5-1 and TRBJ2-1; 10 bases agree with TRBD2. The CDR3 has 17 amino acids. V shed 3 bases and J 8 bases; nucleotides not matched to a gene: 14. The V gene's germline CDR1 is SGHRS and CDR2 YFSETQ. CDR3 bases: TGCGCCAGCAGCTCAGGACTAGCGGCCCCCTCCCGCTATGAGCAGTTCTTC. Protein sequence: CASSSGLAAPSRYEQFF.

The sample holds one count of this clone. The gene calls are TRBV5-1 and TRBJ1-2, with D unresolved. This CDR3 spans 16 amino acids. Germline V gene data show CDR1 as SGHRS and CDR2 as YFSETQ. Trimming took 0 bases from V and 0 from J, leaving 12 bases between them. This CDR3 reads CASSLAHGIPNYGYTF. The CDR3 DNA reads TGCGCCAGCAGCTTGGCACACGGGATCCCTAACTATGGCTACACCTTC.